The subject of this entry is one T cell receptor (beta chain). Profiling relied on immunoSEQ multiplex PCR, and the TCRdb table lists in-frame clones only, not all of them. This sample has about 160,000 clones, with about 83% found just once. With 8 bases clipped from V and 4 bases from J, the junction kept 9 bases outside the gene matches. This CDR3 comprises 14 residues. Germline CDR1 is SNHLY and CDR2 is FYNNEI. The data were obtained in a study of blood T cell repertoires in COVID-19. Overall study: The cDNA or gDNA used as material had been derived from T cells, B-cell-depleted T cells, or PBMCs.

Self-reported history from a screening survey and questionnaire set each donor's cohort. The rearrangement joins TRBV2 to TRBJ2-3; 7 bases are shared with TRBD1. Source material: PBMCs or T cells enriched from blood (not recorded which). The sequence was obtained from a woman in her 50s in a cohort exposed to, infected with or recovered from COVID-19 (not recorded which). The CDR3 is CASHTGAEADTQYF. CDR3 bases: TGTGCCAGCCATACAGGGGCCGAGGCAGATACGCAGTATTTT.